This T cell receptor (beta chain) was identified during a study of long-term antiretroviral therapy in people with HIV. Looking at the study overall: The study's earliest collections predate the 2015 immediate-ART recommendation by about a decade. Findings of the study overall: HIV repertoire CDR3 lengths ranged less widely than those of controls.

The germline CDR1 and CDR2 sequences are SGHRS and YFSETQ. The CDR3 is 14 amino acids. Trimming pared 0 bases from V and 3 bases from J, leaving 10 bases between. For this clone: No antigen is known for it.

Two or more post-ART PBMC samples, plus at least one pre-ART sample, were available for each donor. The immunoSEQ assay was v3.0, run at survey level. Measured with immunoSEQ multiplex PCR; TCRdb has only the in-frame clones, and not every one. The sample yields 15,000 to 20,000 clones, 86% seen once. Sequenced here: unsorted PBMCs, sampled 0.5 years after starting antiretroviral therapy. The gene calls are TRBV5-1 and TRBJ2-7, with D possibly TRBD2 on 6 matching bases. This clonotype was obtained from a man aged 35 to 55 with HIV. The CDR3 reads CASSLVRRDYEQYF. As DNA, the CDR3 is TGCGCCAGCAGCTTGGTGCGGAGGGACTACGAGCAGTACTTC.